The 31 T cell receptor delta chains listed next were all sequenced from one sample in a study of Vδ1+ human thymocytes. Whole-study results and caveats: Thymic TRG and TRD repertoires appeared highly polyclonal.

RNA was extracted from the cells and then reverse transcribed. Pooled V-gene forward primers with one constant-region reverse primer generated the CDR3 amplicons by multiplex PCR. TCRdb re-processed the multiplex PCR reads via CATT. The sample has roughly 76,000 delta-chain clones; around 34% are singletons. Their target antigens are unknown. The sample was Vdelta1+ gamma-delta thymocytes from the thymus. The subset here: FACS-sorted CD3+ TCRalphabeta- TCRVdelta1+ TCRVdelta2- thymocytes. These receptors all stem from a boy younger than two who had congenital heart surgery.

This clone was recorded a few times. The chain couples TRDV1 to TRDJ1; 11 nucleotides line up with TRDD3. The germline V gene encodes CDR1 TSWWSYY and CDR2 QGS. CDR3 length equals 22 residues. Trimming cost V 1 base and J 0 bases; bases outside gene matches: 19. CDR3 DNA sequence: TGTGCTCTTGGGGAACGGCCCGATTACTGGGGGATATCTCTTTACTACACCGATAAACTCATCTTT. It yields the protein CALGERPDYWGISLYYTDKLIF.

On this clone: A much bigger clone sits one base away, suggesting this may be a read error. The J gene is TRDJ1, the V gene TRDV2; 9 positions match TRDD3. From germline, CDR1 is GEAIGNYY and CDR2 EKD. V trimming: 7 bases; J trimming: 2 bases; junction bases outside the gene matches: 19. The CDR3 has 18 residues. The CDR3 sequence is CACLSGGILGERTDKLIF. CDR3 DNA: TGTGCCTGCCTTTCCGGTGGTATACTGGGGGAAAGGACCGATAAACTCATCTTT.

This clone was recorded a few times. The V and J genes are TRDV1 and TRDJ1; D gene ambiguous. CDR1 is TSWWSYY, CDR2 QGS, per germline. The CDR3 runs to 16 residues. Trimming shortened V by 1 base and J by 0 bases, and 12 bases separated the two germline ends. The CDR3 nucleotides read TGTGCTCTTGGGGAACCCTTACCTCGGTACACCGATAAACTCATCTTT. The encoded protein is CALGEPLPRYTDKLIF.

This clone was detected a few times. The chain employs TRDV1 and TRDJ1, with 9 bases that match TRDD3. V lost 1 base and J lost 0; bases outside the gene matches: 15. CDR3 size: 20 residues. CDR1 TSWWSYY and CDR2 QGS come from the germline V gene. The CDR3 sequence: CALGEPPSNLGDLYTDKLIF. The CDR3 region has the DNA TGTGCTCTTGGGGAACCCCCTTCCAACCTGGGGGATTTGTACACCGATAAACTCATCTTT.

The V gene is TRDV1, the J gene TRDJ1; 8 positions agree with TRDD3. Unmatched junction bases numbered 14, after V lost 5 bases and J lost 0 bases. CDR3 size: 18 residues. Germline loops: CDR1 TSWWSYY, CDR2 QGS. The chain's CDR3 is CALGYRGWGIPYTDKLIF. The DNA of the CDR3 is TGTGCTCTTGGGTATCGAGGATGGGGGATTCCATACACCGATAAACTCATCTTT.

This sequence joins TRDV1 and TRDJ1; TRDD3 is a possible D gene (6 bases). Trimming removed 0 bases from V and 7 bases from J, with 27 bases in between. CDR1 and CDR2 (germline): TSWWSYY, QGS. The CDR3 has 19 amino acids. The CDR3 DNA is TGTGCTCTTGGGGAACTACGGGACTTACAGCTTGTGGGGGTCGTTAAACTCATCTTT. Translated: CALGELRDLQLVGVVKLIF.

Concerning this clone: The same CDR3 can be traced to other DNA sequences in this sample. This chain joins TRDV1 and TRDJ1; TRDD3 matches 11 bases. The trim removed 8 bases at V and 4 bases at J, leaving 15 bases unmatched. This CDR3 comprises 17 residues. Germline CDR1 reads TSWWSYY; CDR2 reads QGS. The CDR3 DNA is TGTGCTCTTAACTACTTCTTGGGGGATACGGTTGTCGATAAACTCATCTTT. The encoded protein is CALNYFLGDTVVDKLIF.

This clone occurred a few times. This chain links TRDV1 with TRDJ1; unclear D gene. The CDR3 sequence is 17 residues long. CDR1 TSWWSYY and CDR2 QGS come from the germline V gene. V was pared by 6 bases and J by 0 bases, with 20 bases between. CDR3 amino acids: CALGWAARLRYTDKLIF. For the CDR3, the DNA is TGTGCTCTTGGTTGGGCTGCTCGACTACGGTACACCGATAAACTCATCTTT.

This clone was found a few times. The chain combines TRDV1 with TRDJ1; 9 bases agree with TRDD3. Germline CDR1 is TSWWSYY and CDR2 is QGS. CDR3 length: 22 residues. V dropped 6 bases and J dropped 0; count of bases not matched to a gene: 26. The CDR3 DNA is TGTGCTCTTGGCCTTCCTTCGAGTACTGGGGGACGAACCCCTCTCTACACCGATAAACTCATCTTT. Protein: CALGLPSSTGGRTPLYTDKLIF.

In this sample, this clone turned up once. The genes are TRDV1 and TRDJ2; TRDD3 might be the D (5 bases). The CDR3 extends over 19 amino acids. Germline V gene lookup returns CDR1 TSWWSYY and CDR2 QGS. V lost 1 base and J 6 bases, leaving 24 bases between the germline ends. CDR3 protein: CALGEHSPPSRIGAAQLFF. The CDR3 DNA sequence: TGTGCTCTTGGGGAACATTCCCCACCATCGAGGATAGGGGCAGCACAACTCTTCTTT.

This clone showed up just a few times. V gene TRDV1 combines with J gene TRDJ1, with 11 bases identical to TRDD3. Trimming cost V 1 base and J 0 bases; bases outside gene matches: 19. Germline V gene data show CDR1 as TSWWSYY and CDR2 as QGS. There are 22 residues in the CDR3. DNA of the CDR3: TGTGCTCTTGGGGAACGGGGGCTCCTAGACTGGGGGATATCCGCTTACACCGATAAACTCATCTTT. Its protein is CALGERGLLDWGISAYTDKLIF.

The chain joins TRDV1 to TRDJ1; 7 bases map to TRDD3. The ends lost 1 base at V and 8 bases at J; junction bases unmatched: 13. The germline CDR1 and CDR2 sequences are TSWWSYY and QGS. CDR3 length: 16 amino acids. The CDR3 sequence: CALGEHVGSTGAKLIF. CDR3 nucleotides: TGTGCTCTTGGGGAACACGTGGGGAGTACTGGGGCCAAACTCATCTTT.

The chain carries TRDV1 and TRDJ1; TRDD3 might be the D (6 bases). Per germline, CDR1 TSWWSYY and CDR2 QGS. This CDR3 spans 22 amino acids. The V gene lost 0 bases and the J gene lost 0 bases, with 29 bases spanning the gap. CDR3 coding DNA: TGTGCTCTTGGGGAACTCGTACTCGTTCCCTGGCCGGGGGAGAAGTACACCGATAAACTCATCTTT. Amino acid sequence: CALGELVLVPWPGEKYTDKLIF.

The chain employs TRDV1 and TRDJ1, with 8 positions matching TRDD2. There are 22 residues in the CDR3. V lost 0 bases to trimming and J lost 0 bases; unmatched junction nucleotides: 21. CDR1 and CDR2 from the germline V gene are TSWWSYY and QGS. CDR3 sequence reads: CALGELRGLPTSLGEHTDKLIF. CDR3 nucleotides: TGTGCTCTTGGGGAACTTCGCGGTCTTCCTACGTCACTGGGAGAGCACACCGATAAACTCATCTTT.

About this clone itself: One junction end disagrees with the germline gene, perhaps due to a read error. This rearrangement joins TRDV1 to TRDJ1; TRDD2 agrees at 7 bases. Germline-derived CDR1 and CDR2 are TSWWSYY and QGS. This CDR3 has 22 amino acids. The CDR3 loop is CALGELASRGAFLHRITDKPIF. DNA of the CDR3: TGTGCTCTTGGGGAACTTGCGTCCCGGGGGGCCTTCCTTCATCGGATCACCGATAAACCCATCTTT.

Worth noting for this clone: In the same sample, other DNA sequences code for this CDR3. The rearrangement uses TRDV1 and TRDJ1, with TRDD3 identical over 7 bases. Looked up from germline, CDR1 is TSWWSYY and CDR2 is QGS. The CDR3 runs to 22 residues. J gave up 0 bases and V 0 bases, and 22 bases lay outside the gene matches. The CDR3, as DNA: TGTGCTCTTGGGGAACTACCCTTGTCCTCCCCCACTACTGGGGACTACACCGATAAACTCATCTTT. This gives the protein CALGELPLSSPTTGDYTDKLIF.

This clone was seen more than once but under ten times. The chain combines TRDV1 with TRDJ1; 12 nucleotides match TRDD3. Per germline, CDR1 TSWWSYY and CDR2 QGS. V shed 2 bases and J 10 bases; nucleotides not matched to a gene: 20. The CDR3 spans 19 residues. CDR3 sequence (DNA): TGTGCTCTTGGGGAAGTCCTACGTCTTCACGTACTGGGGGATACTGGACTCATCTTT. Residues: CALGEVLRLHVLGDTGLIF.

This clone was recorded a few times. This sequence joins TRDV1 and TRDJ1; D ambiguous. The V gene's germline CDR1 is TSWWSYY and CDR2 QGS. The V and J ends lost 1 base and 7 bases respectively, with 28 bases between them. This CDR3 spans 19 amino acids. Here the CDR3 DNA reads TGTGCTCTTGGGGAACGGCCTTGGTCTATTCCCCGAGACCCAGGTAAACTCATCTTT. It is translated as CALGERPWSIPRDPGKLIF.

This clone was counted only a few times. The chain is built from TRDV1 and TRDJ1; 11 positions match TRDD3. The CDR3 runs 18 residues. Germline lookup yields CDR1 TSWWSYY and CDR2 QGS. The junction had 14 bases not matched to a gene; V was cut back by 4 bases and J by 4 bases. The DNA for the CDR3 is TGTGCTCTTGGGGTTTCCTATGGGGGATACGCGTTTGGCGATAAACTCATCTTT. Amino acid sequence: CALGVSYGGYAFGDKLIF.

The J gene is TRDJ1, the V gene TRDV1, with 9 bases aligning to TRDD3. The CDR3 spans 20 residues. With 0 bases clipped from V and 3 bases from J, the junction kept 17 bases outside the gene matches. The V gene's germline CDR1 is TSWWSYY and CDR2 QGS. The CDR3 sequence: CALGELPFPHYWGYADKLIF. As DNA, the CDR3 is TGTGCTCTTGGGGAACTTCCGTTCCCCCATTACTGGGGATACGCCGATAAACTCATCTTT.

The chain combines TRDV1 with TRDJ1; 11 bases map to TRDD3. Germline-derived CDR1 and CDR2 are TSWWSYY and QGS. The CDR3 extends over 22 amino acids. V was pared by 5 bases and J by 1 base, with 24 bases of the junction left unmatched. The CDR3 sequence: CALGHKAPGSVGGYAGTDKLIF. The CDR3 DNA reads as TGTGCTCTTGGGCACAAAGCCCCCGGTTCCGTTGGGGGATACGCGGGCACCGATAAACTCATCTTT.

The rearrangement uses TRDV1 and TRDJ1; 13 positions agree with TRDD3. Trimming took 2 bases from V and 2 from J; bases not matched to a gene: 20. The V gene's germline CDR1 is TSWWSYY and CDR2 QGS. This CDR3 contains 22 residues. CDR3 coding DNA: TGTGCTCTTGGGGAAGGTTTAACGAGACTGGGGGATACGTTATGGAGAACCGATAAACTCATCTTT. As protein: CALGEGLTRLGDTLWRTDKLIF.

The table lists this clone with a few counts. The chain employs TRDV1 and TRDJ1; TRDD3 agrees at 8 bases. V lost 4 bases and J lost 0; bases outside the gene matches: 19. Germline V gene data show CDR1 as TSWWSYY and CDR2 as QGS. The CDR3 length is 20 residues. CDR3 coding DNA: TGTGCTCTTGGGGGCCGAACTTCCTTTACTGGGGGTTCGTACACCGATAAACTCATCTTT. As protein: CALGGRTSFTGGSYTDKLIF.

V is TRDV1 and J is TRDJ1; 11 positions match TRDD3. This CDR3 is 17 amino acids long. Germline CDR1 reads TSWWSYY; CDR2 reads QGS. The junction had 5 bases not matched to a gene; V was cut back by 2 bases and J by 0 bases. The CDR3, as DNA: TGTGCTCTTGGGGAATCCGGACTGGGGGATAACACCGATAAACTCATCTTT. Translating it yields CALGESGLGDNTDKLIF.

This clone was found a few times. The chain joins TRDV2 to TRDJ1; 9 nucleotides match TRDD2. The CDR3 sequence is 20 residues long. V shed 4 bases, J shed 4 bases, and the junction held 24 bases outside the gene matches. The V gene's germline CDR1 is GEAIGNYY and CDR2 EKD. This chain's CDR3 is CACEPPSYNRLGFPCDKLIF. The CDR3 nucleotides read TGTGCCTGTGAGCCTCCTTCCTACAATCGACTGGGCTTCCCATGCGATAAACTCATCTTT.

This clone was seen many times. This chain uses TRDV2 with TRDJ3; 8 nucleotides match TRDD3. Trimming cost V 3 bases and J 0 bases; bases outside gene matches: 15. CDR1 and CDR2 (germline): GEAIGNYY, EKD. This CDR3 comprises 21 residues. The CDR3 is CACDVGYGSTYGSWDTRQMFF. In DNA, the CDR3 is TGTGCCTGTGACGTGGGATACGGGTCCACCTATGGCTCCTGGGACACCCGACAGATGTTTTTC.

The chain recombines TRDV1 with TRDJ1; the D gene is possibly TRDD3 (6 bases). The germline gives CDR1 TSWWSYY, CDR2 QGS. V was trimmed by 0 bases and J by 8 bases, leaving 19 bases between them. The CDR3 loop spans 16 amino acids. CDR3 in DNA: TGTGCTCTTGGGGAACTATGGAGCGGGGGACACATAAAACTCATCTTT. Amino acid sequence: CALGELWSGGHIKLIF.

This chain links TRDV1 with TRDJ1; 7 positions match TRDD3. V lost 5 bases to trimming and J lost 0 bases; unmatched junction nucleotides: 33. The CDR3 is made up of 24 amino acids. Germline V gene data show CDR1 as TSWWSYY and CDR2 as QGS. In DNA form, the CDR3 reads TGTGCTCTTGGGCTTACTGGTCGCCCACGACCGGGGGATGGGTTCATCCGGTACACCGATAAACTCATCTTT. Translating it yields CALGLTGRPRPGDGFIRYTDKLIF.

The chain combines TRDV1 with TRDJ1; 12 positions agree with TRDD3. The CDR3 totals 20 residues. V shed 0 bases and J 8 bases; nucleotides not matched to a gene: 19. CDR1 and CDR2 (germline): TSWWSYY, QGS. The CDR3 reads CALGELFRRPLLGDTRKLIF. The CDR3 DNA follows: TGTGCTCTTGGGGAACTCTTCCGGCGCCCTTTACTGGGGGATACACGCAAACTCATCTTT.

V gene TRDV1 combines with J gene TRDJ1; 11 nucleotides align to TRDD3. The CDR3 sequence is 16 residues long. Trimming cost V 6 bases and J 3 bases; bases outside gene matches: 9. CDR1 is TSWWSYY and CDR2 is QGS in the germline V gene. DNA for the CDR3: TGTGCTCTTGGCAGGGCTGGGGGATACTTCGCCGATAAACTCATCTTT. This translates into CALGRAGGYFADKLIF.

J is TRDJ1 and V is TRDV1; TRDD3 agrees at 8 bases. Germline trimming cut 1 base from V and 7 bases from J; bases unmatched to any gene: 14. Germline V gene lookup returns CDR1 TSWWSYY and CDR2 QGS. This CDR3 region has 17 residues. The CDR3 protein is CALGERIYEGYAGKLIF. The CDR3 DNA reads TGTGCTCTTGGGGAACGCATCTACGAGGGATACGCCGGTAAACTCATCTTT.